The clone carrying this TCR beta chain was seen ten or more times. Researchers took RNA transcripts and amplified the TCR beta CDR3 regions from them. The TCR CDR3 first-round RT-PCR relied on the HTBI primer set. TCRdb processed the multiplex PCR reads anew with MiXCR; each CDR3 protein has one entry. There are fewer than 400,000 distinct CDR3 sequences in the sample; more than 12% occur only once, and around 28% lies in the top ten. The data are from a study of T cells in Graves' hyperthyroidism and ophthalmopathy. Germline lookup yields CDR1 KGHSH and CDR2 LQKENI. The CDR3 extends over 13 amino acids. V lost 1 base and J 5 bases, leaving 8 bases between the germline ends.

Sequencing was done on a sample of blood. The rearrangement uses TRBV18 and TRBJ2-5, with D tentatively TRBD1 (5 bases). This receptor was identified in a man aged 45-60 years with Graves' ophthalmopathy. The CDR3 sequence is CASSPRNRETQYF. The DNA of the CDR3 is TGTGCCAGCTCACCACGGAACAGGGAGACCCAGTACTTC.